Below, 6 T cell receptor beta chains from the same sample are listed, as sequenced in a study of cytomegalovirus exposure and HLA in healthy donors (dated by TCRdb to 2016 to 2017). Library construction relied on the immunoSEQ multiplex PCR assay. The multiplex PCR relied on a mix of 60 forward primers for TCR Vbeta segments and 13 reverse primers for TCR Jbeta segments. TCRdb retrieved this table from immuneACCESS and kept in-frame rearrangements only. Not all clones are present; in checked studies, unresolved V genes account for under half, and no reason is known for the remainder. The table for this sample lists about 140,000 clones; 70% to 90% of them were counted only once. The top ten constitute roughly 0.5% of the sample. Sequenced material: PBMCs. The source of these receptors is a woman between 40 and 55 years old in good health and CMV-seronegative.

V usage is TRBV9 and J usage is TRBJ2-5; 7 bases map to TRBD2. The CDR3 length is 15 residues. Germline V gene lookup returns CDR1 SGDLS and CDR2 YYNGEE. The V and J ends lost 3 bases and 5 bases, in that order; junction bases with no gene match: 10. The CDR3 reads CASSASGTDWETQYF. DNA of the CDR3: TGTGCCAGCAGCGCCAGCGGGACGGACTGGGAGACCCAGTACTTC.

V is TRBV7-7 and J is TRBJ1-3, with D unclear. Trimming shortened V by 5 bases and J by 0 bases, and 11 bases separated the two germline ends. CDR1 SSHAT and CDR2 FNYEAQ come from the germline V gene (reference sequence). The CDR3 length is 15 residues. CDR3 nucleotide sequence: TGTGCCAGCAGCCGTCATGCTAGCTCTGGAAACACCATATATTTT. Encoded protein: CASSRHASSGNTIYF.

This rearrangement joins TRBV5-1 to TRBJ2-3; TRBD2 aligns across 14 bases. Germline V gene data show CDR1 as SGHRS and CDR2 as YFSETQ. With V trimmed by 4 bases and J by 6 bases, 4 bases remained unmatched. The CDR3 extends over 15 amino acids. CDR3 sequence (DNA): TGCGCCAGCAGCCAGGGACTAGCGGGAGTTGATACGCAGTATTTT. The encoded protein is CASSQGLAGVDTQYF.

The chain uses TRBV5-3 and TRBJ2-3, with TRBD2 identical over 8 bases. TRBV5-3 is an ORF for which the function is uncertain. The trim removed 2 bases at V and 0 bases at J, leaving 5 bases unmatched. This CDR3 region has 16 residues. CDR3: CARSFEASGSTDTQYF. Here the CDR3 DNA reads TGTGCCAGAAGCTTCGAGGCTAGCGGGAGCACAGATACGCAGTATTTT.

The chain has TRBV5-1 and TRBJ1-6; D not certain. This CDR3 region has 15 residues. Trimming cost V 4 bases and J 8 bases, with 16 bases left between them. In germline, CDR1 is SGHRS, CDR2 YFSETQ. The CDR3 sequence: CASSPLASDDSPLHF. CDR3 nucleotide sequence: TGCGCCAGCAGCCCCTTAGCATCAGATGATTCACCCCTCCACTTT.

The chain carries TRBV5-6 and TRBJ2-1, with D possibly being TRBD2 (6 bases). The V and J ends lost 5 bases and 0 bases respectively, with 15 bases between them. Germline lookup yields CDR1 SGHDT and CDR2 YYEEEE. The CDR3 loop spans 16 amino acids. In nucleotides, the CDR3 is TGTGCCAGCAGGGAAGCGGGCCGGAGCTCCTACAATGAGCAGTTCTTC. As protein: CASREAGRSSYNEQFF.